The next 14 T cell receptor beta chains were all read from a single sample in a study of glioma-infiltrating T cells. Using RNA template, CDR3s of TCR alpha and beta were amplified with iRepertoire arm-PCR. In TCRdb, the multiplex PCR reads were re-called with MiXCR into one record per CDR3 protein. Altogether under 200,000 distinct CDR3 sequences are present, more than 35% being singletons, with the ten largest covering around 4.9%. The sequencing sample was made of glioma tissue, nonneoplastic brain tissue, or PBMCs (not recorded which). Source of these receptors: a human donor with low-grade glioma or glioblastoma, undergoing nonglioma brain surgery, or in good health (not recorded which).

This clonotype was counted at least ten times. Here the CDR3 DNA reads TGTGCCAGCAGTTCTGCGGGAGCTTCAGATACGCAGTATTTT. Protein product: CASSSAGASDTQYF. The chain combines TRBV28 with TRBJ2-3; 7 bases are a match to TRBD2. Per germline, CDR1 MDHEN and CDR2 SYDVKM. Trimming cost V 4 bases and J 4 bases; bases outside gene matches: 5. The CDR3 loop spans 14 amino acids.

This clonotype was seen a few times. The chain joins TRBV24-1 to TRBJ2-2; D remains unclear. Trimming left V 4 bases short and J 9 bases short, with 8 bases between. CDR1 and CDR2 from the germline V gene are KGHDR and SFDVKD. The CDR3 covers 12 residues. CDR3 coding DNA: TGTGCCACCAGTGAGGGTCGCCGGGAGCTGTTTTTT. This translates into CATSEGRRELFF.

The chain has TRBV29-1 and TRBJ2-5; D possibly corresponds to TRBD1 (5 bases). The V gene lost 4 bases and the J gene lost 1 base, with 7 bases spanning the gap. CDR3 size: 12 residues. Germline V gene lookup returns CDR1 SQVTM and CDR2 ANQGSEA. The CDR3 DNA is TGCAGCGTTGGACAGTTCCAAGAGACCCAGTACTTC. This gives the protein CSVGQFQETQYF.

This clonotype turned up a few times. This chain joins TRBV3-1 and TRBJ2-1, with 12 bases matching TRBD2. This CDR3 has 16 amino acids. Germline V lookup: CDR1 LGHDT, CDR2 YNNKEL (reference sequence). Germline trimming cut 0 bases from V and 6 bases from J; bases unmatched to any gene: 3. The CDR3 DNA reads TGTGCCAGCAGCCAAGAGACTAGCGGGAGACCCAATGAGCAGTTCTTC. Amino acid sequence: CASSQETSGRPNEQFF.

To note about this clonotype: A much larger clone lies a single base off, so this may be a read error. V usage is TRBV15 and J usage is TRBJ2-7, with D hard to call. The CDR3 extends over 15 amino acids. Germline lookup yields CDR1 LNHNV and CDR2 YYDKDF (reference sequence). The CDR3 loop reads CATIRGLGASYEQYF. The CDR3 nucleotides are TGTGCCACCATCAGAGGTCTGGGTGCATCCTACGAGCAGTACTTC. Variable domain in full (rest from reference TRBV15 and TRBJ2-7): DAMVIQNPRYQVTQFGKPVTLSCSQTLNHNVMYWYQQKSSQAPKLLFHYYDKDFNNEADTPDNFQSRRPNTSFCFLDIRSPGLGDTAMYLCATIRGLGASYEQYFGPGTRLTVT.

A note on this clonotype: Germline and junction disagree at one end, which may indicate a read error. The rearrangement uses TRBV28 and TRBJ2-7; D call uncertain. Germline values: CDR1 MDHEN, CDR2 SYDVKM. This CDR3 spans 13 amino acids. CDR3 coding DNA: TGTGCCAGCATTTTACTACAACCCTACGAGCCGTACTTC. This sequence encodes CASILLQPYEPYF.

This clonotype has ten or more counts. The V gene is TRBV19, the J gene TRBJ1-5, with D hard to call. V was shortened by 4 bases and J by 3 bases, with 10 bases between the two germline ends. The CDR3 consists of 14 residues. Germline CDR1 is LNHDA and CDR2 is SQIVND (reference sequence). CDR3 nucleotide sequence: TGTGCCAGTAGTAGTCTAGGGAACAATCAGCCCCAGCATTTT. Its translation is CASSSLGNNQPQHF.

On this clonotype: A read error may produce the germline difference seen at one junction end. The rearrangement links TRBV2 to TRBJ2-1; 8 positions match TRBD2. This CDR3 is 14 amino acids long. Germline V CDR1 and CDR2: SNHLY, FYNNEI. This chain's CDR3 is CASSSGSGYNEQSF. The CDR3 DNA reads as TGTGCCAGCAGCAGCGGGAGCGGGTACAATGAGCAGTCCTTC. The entire variable domain, with the rest obtained from reference TRBV2 and TRBJ2-1, is as follows: EPEVTQTPSHQVTQMGQEVILRCVPISNHLYFYWYRQILGQKVEFLVSFYNNEISEKSEIFDDQFSVERPDGSNFTLKIRSTKLEDSAMYFCASSSGSGYNEQSFGPGTRLTVL.

With regard to this clonotype: A much larger clone differs from this one at a single base, so this may be a read error. In DNA, the CDR3 is TGTGCCAGCAGTTACTCCAGGGACTACTACGAGCAGTACTTC. It translates to CASSYSRDYYEQYF. The chain employs TRBV6-6 and TRBJ2-7, with 7 bases lining up with TRBD2. CDR3 length: 14 amino acids. Germline V gene data show CDR1 as MNHNY and CDR2 as SVGAGI (reference sequence). Trimming cost V 0 bases and J 3 bases; bases outside gene matches: 2.

This clonotype was observed many times. The genes are TRBV20-1 and TRBJ2-7; the D gene is possibly TRBD1 (6 bases). Trimming left V 2 bases short and J 4 bases short, with 18 bases between. The CDR3 consists of 15 residues. Per germline, CDR1 DFQATT and CDR2 SNEGSKA (reference sequence). This CDR3 is CSARISVQGSYEQYF. Written as DNA, the CDR3 is TGCAGTGCTAGAATTTCGGTGCAGGGGTCGTACGAGCAGTACTTC.

Note on this clonotype: A much larger clone differs from this one at a single base, so this may be a read error. This CDR3 reads CASSQGSLNHPQHF. The CDR3 region has the DNA TGTGCCAGTAGTCAGGGATCCCTCAATCATCCCCAGCATTTT. The rearrangement links TRBV19 to TRBJ1-5, with D maybe TRBD1 (5 bases). The CDR3 covers 14 residues. CDR1 and CDR2 from the germline V gene are LNHDA and SQIVND (reference sequence).

This chain connects TRBV20-1 to TRBJ2-7; TRBD2 aligns across 13 bases. CDR1 is DFQATT, CDR2 SNEGSKA, per germline (reference sequence). The J segment lost 3 bases and the V segment lost 6 bases, leaving 17 bases of the junction unmatched. The CDR3 runs 18 residues. The CDR3 region has the DNA TGCAGTGCCCTACGGGGGACTAGCGGGATGGCCATAAACTACGAGCAGTACTTC. Amino acids: CSALRGTSGMAINYEQYF.

There are many counts of this clonotype. The J gene is TRBJ2-5, the V gene TRBV6-1; 11 bases agree with TRBD2. The CDR3 has 14 residues. The V and J ends lost 6 bases and 4 bases, in that order; junction bases with no gene match: 4. From germline, CDR1 is MNHNS and CDR2 SASEGT. The chain's CDR3 is CASRPLAGVETQYF. The CDR3 bases are TGTGCCAGCAGGCCACTAGCGGGAGTAGAGACCCAGTACTTC.

Details on this clonotype: A much larger clone lies one base from this, so it may be a read error. The V call is TRBV7-2, the J call TRBJ2-1, with TRBD1 matching 9 bases. CDR1 and CDR2 from the germline V gene are SGHTA and FQGNSA. The CDR3 covers 15 residues. The DNA for the CDR3 is TGTGCCAGCAGCTTAGAACAGGGGGCTTACAATGAGAAGTTCTTC. Protein sequence: CASSLEQGAYNEKFF. Full variable domain (missing parts from reference TRBV7-2 and TRBJ2-1): GAGVSQSPSNKVTEKGKDVELRCDPISGHTALYWYRQSLGQGLEFLIYFQGNSAPDKSGLPSDRFSAERTGGSVSTLTIQRTQQEDSAVYLCASSLEQGAYNEKFFGPGTRLTVL.